Sequencing of this TCR beta chain was carried out in a study of T cell responses to AZD1222 COVID-19 vaccine. Sequenced by immunoSEQ multiplex PCR; TCRdb stores in-frame clones only, minus some. The table includes about 140,000 clones, about 92% detected once. General study findings and limits: Regions 160-218 and 743-854 dominated among vaccine-associated CD4 TCRs spanning spike.

As regards this clone: Its antigen is not known.

This TCR was sampled from an adult who had recovered from COVID-19. The material was peripheral blood, obtained after recovery from COVID-19.

In nucleotides, the CDR3 is TGTGCCAGCAGTTTAAGCCCAACAGGTAGCAATCAGCCCCAGCATTTT. The encoded protein is CASSLSPTGSNQPQHF. J is TRBJ1-5 and V is TRBV27; the D gene is possibly TRBD1 (5 bases). The germline V gene encodes CDR1 MNHEY and CDR2 SMNVEV (reference sequence). The CDR3 consists of 16 residues. The V end lost 2 bases, the J end lost 0 bases, and 11 bases lay between the germline ends.